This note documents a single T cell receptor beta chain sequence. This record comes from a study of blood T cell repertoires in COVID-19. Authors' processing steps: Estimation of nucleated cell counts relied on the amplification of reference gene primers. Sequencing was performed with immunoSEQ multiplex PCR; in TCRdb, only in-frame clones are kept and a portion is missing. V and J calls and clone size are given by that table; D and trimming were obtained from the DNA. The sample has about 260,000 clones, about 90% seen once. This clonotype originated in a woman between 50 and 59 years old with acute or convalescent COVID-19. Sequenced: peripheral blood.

DNA for the CDR3: TGTGCCAGCAGCCAAGATCCTAGCGCATACGAGCAGTACTTC. Translating it yields CASSQDPSAYEQYF. The chain combines TRBV14 with TRBJ2-7; TRBD2 is a possible D gene (6 bases). Looked up from germline, CDR1 is SGHDN and CDR2 is FVKESK. The CDR3 has 14 residues. The ends were cut back, 0 bases at V and 4 bases at J, with 10 bases in the middle. Looking up the rest from reference TRBV14 and TRBJ2-7 gives the full variable domain: EAGVTQFPSHSVIEKGQTVTLRCDPISGHDNLYWYRRVMGKEIKFLLHFVKESKQDESGMPNNRFLAERTGGTYSTLKVQPAELEDSGVYFCASSQDPSAYEQYFGPGTRLTVT.